Reported below is one TCR beta chain. This receptor's antigen is unknown. There are no base qualities to consult, and no much larger clone falls within one base. The germline V gene sets CDR1 to LGHNA and CDR2 to YSLEER. The CDR3 spans 13 residues, from the cysteine through the phenylalanine. Only the CDR3 part of the read is kept: 39 bases, read in frame from the first base. The junction carries 9 bases between V and J, which are trimmed by 0 bases and 9 bases respectively. TCRbeta CDR3 regions were sequenced with the immunoSEQ Assay. After extraction, genomic DNA underwent amplification by bias-controlled multiplex PCR, followed by high-throughput sequencing. On the study's bioinformatics: To quantify the absolute abundance of each unique TCRbeta CDR3 region, sequences were collapsed and filtered. T cell fraction was estimated by normalizing TCRbeta template counts to usable DNA, which was measured by amplifying reference genes present in all nucleated cells. Repertoire TCRs were annotated as SARS-CoV-2-specific when V gene, CDR3 amino acid sequence and J gene were exactly matched to a known reactive TCR set. The reference SARS-CoV-2 TCR set came from MIRA and was filtered for enrichment in COVID-19-positive ImmuneCODE repertoires, removing public or cross-reactive TCRs. Using the MIRA antigens, annotated TCRs were further analysed by specific ORF or by position within an ORF. Breadth was defined as annotated unique rearrangements over total unique productive rearrangements; depth was the summed frequency of those rearrangements. TCR breadth was compared between groups using two-sided Wilcoxon rank-sum tests. In its TCRdb copy, this immuneACCESS table keeps in-frame sequences only and misses some clones. Where compared with another copy, unresolved V genes explain less than half of these, and the others have no known cause. V and J calls and clone size are given by that table; D and trimming were obtained from the DNA. The sample records some 350,000 clones, 85% to 90% of which are singletons. The ten top clones hold 5% to 6.5% of the sample.

The data belong to a study of Ad26.COV2.S vaccination and SARS-CoV-2 variants (dated by TCRdb to the early 2020s). About the investigation overall: Vaccine-arm donors came from COV1001, a multicentre, randomized, double-blind, placebo-controlled phase I-IIa trial of Ad26.COV2.S in healthy adults. Dosing of Ad26.COV2.S was intramuscular, at either 5x10^10 or 1x10^11 viral particles, delivered as one shot or as two shots spaced 56 days apart. Sequencing of the TCRbeta repertoire served to evaluate the specificity and breadth of SARS-CoV-2-reactive T cell receptors following Ad26.COV2.S vaccination. The TCR-sequenced set comprised approximately 32 samples: about 19 Ad26.COV2.S vaccine recipients, 5 placebo recipients and 8 SARS-CoV-2 convalescent individuals. Trial participants were randomized into five groups of five, in which low-dose or high-dose Ad26.COV2.S was given once or twice, or placebo was given on both occasions. Investigators remained blinded to trial group allocation during experiments and outcome assessment. What the work shows at the level of the full study, not this receptor alone: After vaccination, spike-specific CD8+ and CD4+ T cell responses were reported to show substantial breadth. Spike-specific TCR breadth was higher in Ad26.COV2.S recipients than in placebo recipients (P = 0.0014). The study lacked the statistical power to compare responses across vaccine doses or regimens. It was noted by the authors that total T cell responses may have been underestimated by the TCR breadth and depth analyses. Non-spike TCR breadth was comparable between vaccine and placebo recipients, consistent with the vaccine containing only spike.

The meaning of the sample's treatment or condition label: roughly 19 received Ad26.COV2.S at low or high dose, single or two shots; roughly five received placebo; per-sample allocation not given. For vaccine and placebo recipients, the sequenced repertoires came from samples collected on day 63 after the first injection. Between 29 July and 7 August 2020, Cohort 1b enrolled some 25 adults aged 18-55 years at one site in Boston, USA. Ad26.COV2.S was a replication-incompetent adenovirus type 26 vector expressing a prefusion-stabilized SARS-CoV-2 spike protein from the original Wuhan strain. The TCR comes from a person between 18 and 59 years old who received the Ad26.COV2.S COVID-19 vaccine or a placebo. The chain is assembled from TRBV4-3 and TRBJ1-5; there is no confident call for the D gene. The sample in question was peripheral blood, obtained in a trial of Ad26.COV2.S vaccine versus placebo. This receptor has the CDR3 CASSQEGMGPQHF. The base sequence is TGCGCCAGCAGCCAAGAGGGGATGGGGCCCCAGCATTTT.